This T cell receptor beta chain was found in a study of T cell responses to AZD1222 COVID-19 vaccine. Study overall: Analyses pooled second doses at about 4 or about 12 weeks.

As to this clone: Antigen unknown.

Overall study findings and caveats: Rises in breadth and depth of Spike-specific TCRs came after two AZD1222 doses. Reportedly, nearly half of unique spike TCRs recognized epitopes outside B.1.351/B.1.1.7 mutations. Most donors were white British, females outnumbered males, and clonal diversity was possibly underestimated.

The table came from immunoSEQ multiplex PCR; TCRdb's copy has only in-frame clones and leaves some out. The table records some 120,000 clones, around 90% of them present only once. The CDR3 covers 18 residues. Germline CDR1 is SNHLY and CDR2 is FYNNEI. Trimming took 3 bases from V and 0 from J; bases not matched to a gene: 11. The chain is built from TRBV2 and TRBJ1-5, with 7 bases aligning to TRBD1. The clonotype was recovered from an adult in good health. Sequenced material: peripheral blood, taken on day 0 of AZD1222 vaccination. CDR3 sequence reads: CASSDLEGQPYSNQPQHF. In DNA, the CDR3 is TGTGCCAGCAGTGATCTAGAGGGACAGCCTTATAGCAATCAGCCCCAGCATTTT.